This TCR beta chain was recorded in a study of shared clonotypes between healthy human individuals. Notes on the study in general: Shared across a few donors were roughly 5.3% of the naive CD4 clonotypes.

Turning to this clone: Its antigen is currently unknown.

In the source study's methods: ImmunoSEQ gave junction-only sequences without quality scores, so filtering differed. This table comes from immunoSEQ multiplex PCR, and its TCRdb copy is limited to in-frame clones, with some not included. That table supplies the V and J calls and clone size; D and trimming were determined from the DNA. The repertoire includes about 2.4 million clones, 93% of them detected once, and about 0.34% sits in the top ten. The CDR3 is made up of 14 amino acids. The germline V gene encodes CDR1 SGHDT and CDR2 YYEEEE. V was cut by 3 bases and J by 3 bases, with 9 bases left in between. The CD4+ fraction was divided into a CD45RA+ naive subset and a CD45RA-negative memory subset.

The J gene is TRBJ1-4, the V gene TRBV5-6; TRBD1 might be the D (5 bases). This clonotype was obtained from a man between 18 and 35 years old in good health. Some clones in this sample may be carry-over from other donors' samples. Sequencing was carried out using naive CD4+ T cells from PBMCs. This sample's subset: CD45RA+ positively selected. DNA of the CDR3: TGTGCCAGCAGCTCGTTGGGGGCTAATGAAAAACTGTTTTTT. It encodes CASSSLGANEKLFF.